This TCR beta chain stems from a study of shared clonotypes between healthy human individuals. CDR3 length: 14 amino acids. Germline values: CDR1 SNHLY, CDR2 FYNNEI. V was cut by 2 bases and J by 7 bases, with 12 bases left in between. General study results and limits: Non-shared clonotypes showed lower generation probabilities than clonotypes common to all four donors.

This clone was counted once. Its antigen is unknown. The table came from immunoSEQ multiplex PCR; TCRdb's copy has only in-frame clones and leaves some out. Among millions of clones listed, around 95% were seen once. Sample: naive CD4+ T cells sorted from blood. Subset: CD45RA+ positively selected. The clonotype was recovered from a man younger than 35 in good health. The chain has TRBV2 and TRBJ1-5; unclear D gene. CDR3 residues: CASSEPLTGQPQHF. DNA of the CDR3: TGTGCCAGCAGTGAACCCCTCACGGGGCAGCCCCAGCATTTT. The full variable domain, with the rest looked up from reference TRBV2 and TRBJ1-5, is EPEVTQTPSHQVTQMGQEVILRCVPISNHLYFYWYRQILGQKVEFLVSFYNNEISEKSEIFDDQFSVERPDGSNFTLKIRSTKLEDSAMYFCASSEPLTGQPQHFGDGTRLSIL.